This TCR beta chain was captured by sequencing in a study of T cells in Graves' hyperthyroidism and ophthalmopathy. Uncontrolled infection, other autoimmune disease, pregnancy or lactation disqualified patients from enrolment. Study-level points and caveats: Most clonotypes expanded in thyroid above 0.001 were likewise present in blood.

Amplification yielded TCR beta CDR3 regions, with RNA transcripts as the source. First-round RT-PCR targeting the TCR CDR3 was performed with the HTBI primer set. TCRdb reanalysed the multiplex PCR reads using MiXCR and keeps one entry per CDR3 protein. There are 500,000 to 600,000 distinct CDR3 sequences in the sample; roughly 45% occur only once, and about 45% lies in the top ten. Per the germline V gene, CDR1 is DFQATT and CDR2 is SNEGSKA (reference sequence). The CDR3 is made up of 13 amino acids. Points on this clonotype: Its cognate antigen is unknown. A read error may explain this, as a much larger clone is one base away.

The receptor's source is an adult woman with Graves' disease, either hyperthyroidism or ophthalmopathy (not recorded which). This chain uses TRBV20-1 with TRBJ1-5, with a possible D match to TRBD1 (5 bases). What was sequenced was peripheral blood or thyroid tissue (not recorded which). This CDR3 is CSASGTFNQPRHF. In DNA form, the CDR3 reads TGCAGTGCTTCCGGGACCTTTAATCAGCCCCGGCATTTT.